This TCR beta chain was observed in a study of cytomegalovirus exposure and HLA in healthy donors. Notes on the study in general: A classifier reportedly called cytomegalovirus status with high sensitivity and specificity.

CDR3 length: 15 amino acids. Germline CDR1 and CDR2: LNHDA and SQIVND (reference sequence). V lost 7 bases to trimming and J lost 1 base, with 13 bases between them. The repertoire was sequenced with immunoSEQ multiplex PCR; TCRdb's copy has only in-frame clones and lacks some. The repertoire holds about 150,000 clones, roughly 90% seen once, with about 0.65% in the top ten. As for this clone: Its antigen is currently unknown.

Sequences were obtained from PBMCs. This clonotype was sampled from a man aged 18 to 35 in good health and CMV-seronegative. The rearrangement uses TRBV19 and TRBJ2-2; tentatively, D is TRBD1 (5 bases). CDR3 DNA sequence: TGTGCCAGTACGACAGTCACCTTGAACACCGGGGAGCTGTTTTTT. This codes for CASTTVTLNTGELFF.